These 10 T cell receptor beta chains were sequenced from one sample in a study of response to subunit inactivated influenza vaccine. Using its own MiXCR run on the RT-PCR reads, TCRdb lists one record per CDR3 protein. The sample carries around 850,000 distinct CDR3 sequences, 15% to 20% recorded once. The source material was PBMCs from blood, sampled 5 days after vaccination. The receptors were sampled from a man aged 50 or older who received an inactivated influenza vaccine.

This clonotype was detected only a few times. Because it lacks the conserved phenylalanine or tryptophan at the end, this CDR3 is likely a read error. V gene TRBV29-1 combines with J gene TRBJ2-7; the D is unclear. Germline loops: CDR1 SQVTM, CDR2 ANQGSEA. Trimming removed 3 bases at V and 5 bases at J, with 11 bases between. The CDR3 has 12 residues. CDR3 DNA sequence: TGCAGCGTTGAGAAAGGTTCCAACGAGCAGTACCTC. Protein sequence: CSVEKGSNEQYL.

The chain links TRBV6-2 or TRBV6-3 to TRBJ2-2; 12 nucleotides align to TRBD2. The CDR3 length is 16 residues. J lost 4 bases, V lost 8 bases, and 8 bases had no gene match. Germline CDR1 and CDR2: MNHEY and SVGEGT. CDR3 sequence: CASVPSGRASTGELFF. CDR3 nucleotide sequence: TGTGCCAGCGTTCCTAGCGGGAGGGCGAGCACCGGGGAGCTGTTTTTT.

This clonotype was seen once. The V and J genes are TRBV6-1 and TRBJ2-5; weak D call: TRBD1 (5 bases). CDR3 length equals 13 residues. V was pared by 7 bases and J by 4 bases, with 13 bases between. Germline V gene lookup returns CDR1 MNHNS and CDR2 SASEGT. The DNA of the CDR3 is TGTGCCAGCAACCCGCGGCAGGGAGAGACCCAGTACTTC. Its translation is CASNPRQGETQYF.

This clonotype has more than one count but fewer than ten. The rearrangement links TRBV20-1 to TRBJ1-6; weak D call: TRBD1 (5 bases). Per germline, CDR1 DFQATT and CDR2 SNEGSKA (reference sequence). The V end was cut by 0 bases, the J end by 0 bases, with 12 bases between. The CDR3 sequence is 17 residues long. The CDR3 loop reads CSARDGPGSSYNSPLHF. The CDR3 DNA is TGCAGTGCTAGAGACGGCCCAGGGAGCTCCTATAATTCACCCCTCCACTTT.

This clonotype has a count of ten or more. This chain links TRBV29-1 with TRBJ1-1; no reliable D call. From germline, CDR1 is SQVTM and CDR2 ANQGSEA. The CDR3 contains 13 residues. V dropped 3 bases and J dropped 1 base, with 9 bases sitting between them. This chain's CDR3 is CSVDLHGNTEAFF. CDR3 sequence (DNA): TGCAGCGTTGACTTACACGGGAACACTGAAGCTTTCTTT.

The chain combines TRBV7-9 with TRBJ2-5, with no clear D. Trimming removed 0 bases at V and 3 bases at J, with 11 bases between. The CDR3 totals 15 residues. Germline CDR1 and CDR2: SEHNR and FQNEAQ (reference sequence). The CDR3 protein is CASSLARYNEETQYF. CDR3 coding DNA: TGTGCCAGCAGCTTAGCGCGGTACAATGAAGAGACCCAGTACTTC.

This clonotype was recorded a few times. The CDR3 region has the DNA TGTGCCAGCAGCCCCCGGGGGGCGGGAGAAGTCGGGGAGCTGTTTTTT. Its protein product is CASSPRGAGEVGELFF. The V and J genes are TRBV4-2 and TRBJ2-2, with a weak D call TRBD2 (7 bases). With 4 bases removed from V and 7 bases from J, the gap between germline ends came to 19 bases. The CDR3 totals 16 residues. In germline, CDR1 is LGHNA, CDR2 YNFKEQ.

The chain employs TRBV12-3 or TRBV12-4 and TRBJ2-1; D not certain. Trimming removed 4 bases from V and 4 bases from J, with 17 bases in between. The CDR3 is 16 residues long. The CDR3 sequence: CASSSTSVDGYNEQFF. CDR3 nucleotide sequence: TGTGCCAGCAGTTCAACCTCGGTCGACGGGTACAATGAGCAGTTCTTC.

This chain uses TRBV19 with TRBJ1-1; 10 bases align to TRBD1. After removal of 6 bases from V and 5 bases from J, the junction contained 9 bases not matched to a gene. This CDR3 has 15 amino acids. Germline V gene lookup returns CDR1 LNHDA and CDR2 SQIVND (reference sequence). CDR3 residues: CASSIPWTGGTEAFF. The CDR3, as DNA: TGTGCCAGTAGCATTCCATGGACAGGGGGAACTGAAGCTTTCTTT.

This clonotype has a handful of counts. V gene TRBV7-9 combines with J gene TRBJ2-2; the D gene is possibly TRBD1 (6 bases). V was cut by 6 bases and J by 15 bases, with 20 bases left in between. Germline V gene lookup returns CDR1 SEHNR and CDR2 FQNEAQ (reference sequence). The CDR3 is 13 residues long. CDR3 coding DNA: TGTGCCAGCAGTTCCGATGTTGGGGGCAAGGTGTTTTTT. It encodes CASSSDVGGKVFF.